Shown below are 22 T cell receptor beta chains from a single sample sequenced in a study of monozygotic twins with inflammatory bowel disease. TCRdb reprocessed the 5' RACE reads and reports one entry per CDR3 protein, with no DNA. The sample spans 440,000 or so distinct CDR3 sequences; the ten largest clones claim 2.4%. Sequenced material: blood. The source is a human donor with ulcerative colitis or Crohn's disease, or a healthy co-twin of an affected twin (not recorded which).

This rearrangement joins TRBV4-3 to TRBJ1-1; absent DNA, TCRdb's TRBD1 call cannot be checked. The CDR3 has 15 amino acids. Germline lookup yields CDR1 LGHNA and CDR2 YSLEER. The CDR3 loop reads CASSRQTARNTEAFF.

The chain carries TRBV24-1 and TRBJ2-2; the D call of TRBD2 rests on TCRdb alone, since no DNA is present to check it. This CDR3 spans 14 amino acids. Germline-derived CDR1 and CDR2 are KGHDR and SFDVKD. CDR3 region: CATSSGGATGELFF.

The CDR3 here is CASSGESGGAPYF. The chain joins TRBV5-1 to TRBJ2-3; the D call from TCRdb, TRBD1, cannot be confirmed without DNA. CDR1 is SGHRS and CDR2 is YFSETQ in the germline V gene. The length of the CDR3 is 13 residues.

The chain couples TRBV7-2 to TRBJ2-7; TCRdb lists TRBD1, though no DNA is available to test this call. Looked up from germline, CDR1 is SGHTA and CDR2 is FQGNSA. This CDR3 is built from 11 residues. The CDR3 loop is CASSLIGVSYF. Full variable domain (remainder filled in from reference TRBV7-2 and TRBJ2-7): GAGVSQSPSNKVTEKGKDVELRCDPISGHTALYWYRQSLGQGLEFLIYFQGNSAPDKSGLPSDRFSAERTGGSVSTLTIQRTQQEDSAVYLCASSLIGVSYFGPGTRLTVT.

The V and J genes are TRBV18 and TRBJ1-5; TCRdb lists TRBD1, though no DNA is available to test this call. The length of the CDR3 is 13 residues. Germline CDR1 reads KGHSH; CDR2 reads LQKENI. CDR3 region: CASSPGQNQPQHF. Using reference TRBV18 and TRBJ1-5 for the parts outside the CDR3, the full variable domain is NAGVMQNPRHLVRRRGQEARLRCSPMKGHSHVYWYRQLPEEGLKFMVYLQKENIIDESGMPKERFSAEFPKEGPSILRIQQVVRGDSAAYFCASSPGQNQPQHFGDGTRLSIL.

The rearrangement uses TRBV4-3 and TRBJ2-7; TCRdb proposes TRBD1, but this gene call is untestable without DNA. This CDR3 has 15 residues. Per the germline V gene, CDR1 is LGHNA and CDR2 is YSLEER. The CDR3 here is CASSRAGTSSYEQYF.

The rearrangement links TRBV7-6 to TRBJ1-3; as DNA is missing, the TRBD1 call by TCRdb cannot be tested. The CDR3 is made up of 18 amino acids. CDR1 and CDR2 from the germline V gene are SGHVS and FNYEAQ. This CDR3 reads CASSSPGGVRGSGNTIYF.

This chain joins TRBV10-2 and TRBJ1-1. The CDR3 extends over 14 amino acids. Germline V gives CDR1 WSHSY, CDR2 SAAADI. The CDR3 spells CASQGRQLNTEAFF.

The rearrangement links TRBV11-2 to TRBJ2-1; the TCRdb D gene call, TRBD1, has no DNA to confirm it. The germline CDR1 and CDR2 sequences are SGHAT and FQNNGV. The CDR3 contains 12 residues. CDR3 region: CASRKQGDEQFF.

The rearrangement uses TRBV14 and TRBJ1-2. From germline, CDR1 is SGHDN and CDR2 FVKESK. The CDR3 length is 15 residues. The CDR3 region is CASSPASRTLNGYTF. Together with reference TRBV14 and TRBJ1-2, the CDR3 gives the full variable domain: EAGVTQFPSHSVIEKGQTVTLRCDPISGHDNLYWYRRVMGKEIKFLLHFVKESKQDESGMPNNRFLAERTGGTYSTLKVQPAELEDSGVYFCASSPASRTLNGYTFGSGTRLTVV.

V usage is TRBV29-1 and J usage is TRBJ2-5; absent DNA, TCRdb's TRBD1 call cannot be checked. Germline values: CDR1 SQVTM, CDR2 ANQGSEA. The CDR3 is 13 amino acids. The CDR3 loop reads CSVAPMYQETQYF.

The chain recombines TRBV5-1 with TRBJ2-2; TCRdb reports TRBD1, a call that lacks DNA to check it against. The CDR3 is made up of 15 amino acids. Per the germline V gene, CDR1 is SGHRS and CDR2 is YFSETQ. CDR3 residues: CASSGGQLITGELFF.

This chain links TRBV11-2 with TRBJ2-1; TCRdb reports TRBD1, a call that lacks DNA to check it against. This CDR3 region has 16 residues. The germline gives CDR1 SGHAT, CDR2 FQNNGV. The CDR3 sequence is CASSLYPGQGDGEQFF.

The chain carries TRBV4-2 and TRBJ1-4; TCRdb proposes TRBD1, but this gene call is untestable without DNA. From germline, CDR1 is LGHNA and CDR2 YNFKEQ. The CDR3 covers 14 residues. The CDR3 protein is CASSQPGEHEKLFF.

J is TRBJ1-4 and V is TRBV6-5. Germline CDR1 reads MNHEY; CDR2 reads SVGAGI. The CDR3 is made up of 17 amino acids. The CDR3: CASSYRRSFATNEKLFF.

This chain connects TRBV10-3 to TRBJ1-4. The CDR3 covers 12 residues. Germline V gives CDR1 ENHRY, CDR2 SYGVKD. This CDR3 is CAIRGRNEKLFF.

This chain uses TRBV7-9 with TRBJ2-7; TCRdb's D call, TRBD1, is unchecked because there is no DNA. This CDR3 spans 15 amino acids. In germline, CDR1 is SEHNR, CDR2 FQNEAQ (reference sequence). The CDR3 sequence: CASSPPGGYSYEQYF.

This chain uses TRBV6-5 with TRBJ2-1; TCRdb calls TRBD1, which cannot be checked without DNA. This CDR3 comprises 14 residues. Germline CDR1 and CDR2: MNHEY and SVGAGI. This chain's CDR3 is CASSSRPSYNEQFF.

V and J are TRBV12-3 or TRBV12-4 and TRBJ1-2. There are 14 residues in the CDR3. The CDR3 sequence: CASSLARQRDGYTF.

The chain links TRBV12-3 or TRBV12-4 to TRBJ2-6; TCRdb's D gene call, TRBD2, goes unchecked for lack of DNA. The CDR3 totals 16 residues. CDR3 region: CASSSGLAAGANVLTF.

The CDR3 is CASSLGPFSTTDTQYF. The chain joins TRBV27 to TRBJ2-3; TCRdb's D call of TRBD1 is untestable without DNA. The CDR3 loop spans 16 amino acids. Germline loops: CDR1 MNHEY, CDR2 SMNVEV (reference sequence).

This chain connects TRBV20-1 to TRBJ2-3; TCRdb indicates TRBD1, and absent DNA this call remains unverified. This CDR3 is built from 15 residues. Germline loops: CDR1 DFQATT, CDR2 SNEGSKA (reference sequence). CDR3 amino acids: CSAPHPWGGTDTQYF.